This T cell receptor beta chain was found in a study of CD4 and CD8 cells across lung adenocarcinoma regions (dated by TCRdb to the late 2010s). Looking at the study overall: Intratumor heterogeneity of the T cell receptor repertoire was examined by comparing tumor centers with tumor margins.

This clonotype is deemed medium-sized (0.01 to 0.1%). Its antigen is not yet known. No quality values exist for individual bases; no much larger clone is one base distant. The library was built by means of PCR. Sequencing instrument: HiSeq X Ten. TCRdb took the public reads, trimmed them with fastp at Q25, ran MiXCR for clone calling and kept in-frame beta chains. Under each unique CDR3 protein, matching rows form one entry showing the most common genes and DNA. Within this sample are 6,500 to 8,500 distinct CDR3 sequences, with 55% to 60% of them counted one time only. The ten largest clones add up to about a quarter of the sample. Patients with localized lung adenocarcinoma, a subtype of non-small cell lung cancer, were used as donors. The centers of localized lung adenocarcinomas were where the samples came from. For TCR repertoire analysis, CD4+ T cells taken from tumor tissue were profiled apart from CD8+ T cells.

The CDR3 has 17 amino acids, counting the end cysteine and phenylalanine. Just CDR3 DNA is preserved here, 51 bases in frame from base 1. Clipping removes 7 bases from V and 5 bases from J, with 17 as the unmatched junction base count. Rearrangement joined TRBV12-3 or TRBV12-4 to TRBJ2-3; 8 bases in the junction line up with TRBD2. The source material was CD4+ T cells from the center of a lung tumor. In light of the paper, this sample's cell subset or site label describes: tumor center region. This clonotype originated in a female donor with lung adenocarcinoma. The CD4 and CD8 labels of this study may be unreliable. The DNA reads as follows: TGTGCCAGCACCATTGCTGTGGCGGGACTAGTAGAAGATACGCAGTATTTT. It translates as CASTIAVAGLVEDTQYF.